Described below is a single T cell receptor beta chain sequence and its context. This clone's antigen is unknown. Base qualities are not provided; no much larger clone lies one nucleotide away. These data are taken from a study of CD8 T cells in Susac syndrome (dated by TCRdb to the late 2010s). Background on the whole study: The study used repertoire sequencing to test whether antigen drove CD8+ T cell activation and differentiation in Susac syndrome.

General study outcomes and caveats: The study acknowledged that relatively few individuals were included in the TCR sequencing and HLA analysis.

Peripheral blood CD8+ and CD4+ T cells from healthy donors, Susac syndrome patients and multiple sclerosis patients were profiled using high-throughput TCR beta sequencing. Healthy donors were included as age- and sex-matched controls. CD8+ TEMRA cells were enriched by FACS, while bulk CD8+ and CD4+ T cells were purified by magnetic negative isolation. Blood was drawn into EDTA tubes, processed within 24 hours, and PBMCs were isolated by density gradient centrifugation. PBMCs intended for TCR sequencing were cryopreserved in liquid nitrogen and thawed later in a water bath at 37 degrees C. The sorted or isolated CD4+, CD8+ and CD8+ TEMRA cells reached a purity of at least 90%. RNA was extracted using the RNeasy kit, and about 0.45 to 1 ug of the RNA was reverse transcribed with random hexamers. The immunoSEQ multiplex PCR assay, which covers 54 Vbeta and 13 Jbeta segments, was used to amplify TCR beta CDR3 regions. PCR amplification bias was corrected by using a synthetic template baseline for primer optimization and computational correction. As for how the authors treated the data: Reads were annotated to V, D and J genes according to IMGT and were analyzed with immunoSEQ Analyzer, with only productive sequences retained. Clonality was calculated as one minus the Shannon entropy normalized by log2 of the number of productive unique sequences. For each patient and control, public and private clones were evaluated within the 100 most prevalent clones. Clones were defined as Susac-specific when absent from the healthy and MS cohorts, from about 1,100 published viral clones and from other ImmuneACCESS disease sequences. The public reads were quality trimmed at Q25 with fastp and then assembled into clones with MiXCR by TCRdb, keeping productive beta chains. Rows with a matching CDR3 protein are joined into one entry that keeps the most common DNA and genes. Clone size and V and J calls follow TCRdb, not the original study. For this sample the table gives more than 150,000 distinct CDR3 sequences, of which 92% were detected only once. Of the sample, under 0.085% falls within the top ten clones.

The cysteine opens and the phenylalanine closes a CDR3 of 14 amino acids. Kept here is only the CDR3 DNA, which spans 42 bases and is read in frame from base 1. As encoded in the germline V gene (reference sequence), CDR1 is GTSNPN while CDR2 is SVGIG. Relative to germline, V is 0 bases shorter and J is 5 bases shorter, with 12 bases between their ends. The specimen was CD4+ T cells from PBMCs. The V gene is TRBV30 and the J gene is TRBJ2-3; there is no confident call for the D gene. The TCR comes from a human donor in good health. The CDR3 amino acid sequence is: CAWSVPPLRDTQYF. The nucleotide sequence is TGTGCCTGGAGTGTCCCCCCTCTAAGAGATACGCAGTATTTT. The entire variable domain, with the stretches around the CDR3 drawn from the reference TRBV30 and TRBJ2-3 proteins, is SQTIHQWPATLVQPVGSPLSLECTVEGTSNPNLYWYRQAAGRGLQLLFYSVGIGQISSEVPQNLSASRPQDRQFILSSKKLLLSDSGFYLCAWSVPPLRDTQYFGPGTRLTVL.